The clone carrying this TCR beta chain was recorded only once. Its antigen remains unknown. The sample belongs to a study of OX40 agonist ivuxolimab in advanced cancers. Study overall: Participants averaged approximately 65 years of age (range about 23 to 90) and were around 83% male. Partial responses were achieved by three patients: one hepatocellular carcinoma, two cutaneous melanoma.

The CDR3 covers 14 residues. In germline, CDR1 is SEHNR, CDR2 FQNEAQ (reference sequence). V was pared by 3 bases and J by 6 bases, with 4 bases of the junction left unmatched. General study findings and limits: Among the nonresponders, some also had low normalized T-cell clonal expansion. At 0.1 to 3.0 mg/kg, clonal expansion of CD4+ and CD8+ blood T cells had occurred by week 6.

Profiling relied on immunoSEQ multiplex PCR, and the TCRdb table lists in-frame clones only, not all of them. The sample holds approximately 70,000 clones, roughly 80% seen once. The input for sequencing was CD4+ or CD8+ T cells sorted from blood, taken in a trial of the OX40 agonist ivuxolimab. The source of this sequence is an adult with an advanced solid tumor such as melanoma, head and neck, liver or kidney cancer. The gene calls are TRBV7-9 and TRBJ1-4; 7 bases match TRBD1. CDR3 nucleotide sequence: TGTGCCAGCAGCTTTAGACAGGGTGATGAAAAACTGTTTTTT. Translated, it gives CASSFRQGDEKLFF.